The clone carrying this T cell receptor beta chain was found many times. A TCRbeta library incorporating unique molecular identifiers was prepared. TCRdb analysed the PCR reads with MiXCR anew, one entry per CDR3 protein. The sample lists 170,000 or so distinct CDR3 sequences, about 6.4% occurring once. The data were taken from a study of T-cell reconstitution after alpha-beta-depleted transplantation in children. The sequence came from a human donor who donated a stem cell graft to a child with Wiskott-Aldrich syndrome. The material sequenced was PBMCs from the stem cell graft donor, taken from the stem cell graft.

CDR3 sequence: CASSLTETTYEQYF. In DNA form, the CDR3 reads TGCGCCAGCAGCCTGACAGAAACTACCTACGAGCAGTACTTC. The chain recombines TRBV5-1 with TRBJ2-7, with D maybe TRBD1 (5 bases). Trimming shortened V by 4 bases and J by 2 bases, and 13 bases separated the two germline ends. This CDR3 is built from 14 residues. Germline CDR1 and CDR2: SGHRS and YFSETQ.